This T cell receptor (beta chain) is drawn from a study of cytomegalovirus exposure and HLA in healthy donors. Study observations and caveats: Reports state that TCR beta sequences accurately predicted most subjects' HLA-A and HLA-B alleles. Using the classifier, cytomegalovirus status was reportedly diagnosed with high specificity and sensitivity.

After removal of 3 bases from V and 0 bases from J, the junction contained 2 bases not matched to a gene. The germline V gene encodes CDR1 SEHNR and CDR2 FQNEAQ (reference sequence). The CDR3 sequence is 16 residues long. With respect to this clone: The antigen remains unidentified.

PCR amplification relied on 60 Vbeta primers (plus 13 Jbeta primers). Sequencing used immunoSEQ multiplex PCR; TCRdb keeps in-frame clones, though not all of them. The listing records some 120,000 clones. This chain joins TRBV7-9 and TRBJ2-7; 13 bases agree with TRBD2. Material for sequencing was PBMCs. The sequence was obtained from a man aged 35-49 years in good health and CMV-seropositive. CDR3 coding DNA: TGTGCCAGCAGCTTCAGGACTAGCGGGGGCTCCTACGAGCAGTACTTC. Encoded protein: CASSFRTSGGSYEQYF.